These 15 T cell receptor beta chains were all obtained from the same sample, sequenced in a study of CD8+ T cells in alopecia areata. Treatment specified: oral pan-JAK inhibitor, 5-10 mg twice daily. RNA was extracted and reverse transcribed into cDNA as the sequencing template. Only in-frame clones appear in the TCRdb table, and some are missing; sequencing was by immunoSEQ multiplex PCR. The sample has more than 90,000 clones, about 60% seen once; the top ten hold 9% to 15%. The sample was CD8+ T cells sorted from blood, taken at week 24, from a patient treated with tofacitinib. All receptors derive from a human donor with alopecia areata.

The CDR3 is CASSWDSYEQYF. The DNA of the CDR3 is TGTGCCAGCAGCTGGGACAGCTACGAGCAGTACTTC. This chain joins TRBV7-9 and TRBJ2-7; the match to TRBD1 covers 7 bases. Trimming took 4 bases from V and 3 from J; bases not matched to a gene: 0. In germline, CDR1 is SEHNR, CDR2 FQNEAQ (reference sequence). The CDR3 is 12 amino acids. The variable domain in full, completed from reference TRBV7-9 and TRBJ2-7, reads DTGVSQNPRHKITKRGQNVTFRCDPISEHNRLYWYRQTLGQGPEFLTYFQNEAQLEKSRLLSDRFSAERPKGSFSTLEIQRTEQGDSAMYLCASSWDSYEQYFGPGTRLTVT.

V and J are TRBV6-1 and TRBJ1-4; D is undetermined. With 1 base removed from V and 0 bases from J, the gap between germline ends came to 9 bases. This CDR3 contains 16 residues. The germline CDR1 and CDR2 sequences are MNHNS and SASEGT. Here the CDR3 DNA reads TGTGCCAGCAGTGAAGTTCCCGGGTCAACTAATGAAAAACTGTTTTTT. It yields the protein CASSEVPGSTNEKLFF.

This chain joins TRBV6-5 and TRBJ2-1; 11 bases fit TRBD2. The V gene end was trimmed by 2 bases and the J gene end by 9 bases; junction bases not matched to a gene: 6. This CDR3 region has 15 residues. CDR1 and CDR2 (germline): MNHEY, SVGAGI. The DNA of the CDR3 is TGTGCCAGCAGTTACGGGTCTAGCGGGGGGTTTGAGCAGTTCTTC. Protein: CASSYGSSGGFEQFF.

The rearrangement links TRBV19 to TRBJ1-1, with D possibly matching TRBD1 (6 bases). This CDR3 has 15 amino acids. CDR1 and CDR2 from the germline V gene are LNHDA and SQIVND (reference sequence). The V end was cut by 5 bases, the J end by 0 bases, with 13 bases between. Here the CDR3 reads CASSPSGEMNTEAFF. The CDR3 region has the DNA TGTGCCAGTAGTCCCTCAGGGGAAATGAACACTGAAGCTTTCTTT.

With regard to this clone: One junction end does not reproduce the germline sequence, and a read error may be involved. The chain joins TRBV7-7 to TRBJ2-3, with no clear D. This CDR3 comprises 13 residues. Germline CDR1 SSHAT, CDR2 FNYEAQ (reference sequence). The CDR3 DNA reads TGTGCTAGCAGCTCAACTAGCACAGATACGCAGTATTTT. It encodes CASSSTSTDTQYF. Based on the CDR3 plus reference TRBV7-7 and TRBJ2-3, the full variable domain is GAGVSQSPRYKVTKRGQDVTLRCDPISSHATLYWYQQALGQGPEFLTYFNYEAQPDKSGLPSDRFSAERPEGSISTLTIQRTEQRDSAMYRCASSSTSTDTQYFGPGTRLTVL.

The CDR3 DNA follows: TGTGCCAGTAGTATAGGTCTAGGGGGTGAGCAGTTCTTC. As protein: CASSIGLGGEQFF. This chain links TRBV19 with TRBJ2-1, with D possibly TRBD1 on 6 matching bases. Trimming left V 1 base short and J 9 bases short, with 10 bases between. Germline V lookup: CDR1 LNHDA, CDR2 SQIVND (reference sequence). The CDR3 contains 13 residues.

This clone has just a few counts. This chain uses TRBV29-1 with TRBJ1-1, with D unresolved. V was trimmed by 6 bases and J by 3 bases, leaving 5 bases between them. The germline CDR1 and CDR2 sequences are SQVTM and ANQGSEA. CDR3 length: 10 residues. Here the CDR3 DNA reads TGCAGCGTCCATTACACTGAAGCTTTCTTT. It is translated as CSVHYTEAFF.

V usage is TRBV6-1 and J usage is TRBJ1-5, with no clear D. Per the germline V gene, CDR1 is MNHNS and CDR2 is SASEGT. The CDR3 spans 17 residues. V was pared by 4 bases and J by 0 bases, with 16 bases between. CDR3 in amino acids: CASSASAWENSNQPQHF. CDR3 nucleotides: TGTGCCAGCAGTGCATCCGCCTGGGAAAATAGCAATCAGCCCCAGCATTTT.

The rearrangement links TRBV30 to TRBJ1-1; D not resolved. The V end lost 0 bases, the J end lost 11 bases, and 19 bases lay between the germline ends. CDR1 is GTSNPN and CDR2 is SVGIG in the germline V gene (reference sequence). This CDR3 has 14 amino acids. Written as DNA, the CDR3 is TGTGCCTGGAGTGTTATAGCGGGATTAAGCCCGGCTTTCTTT. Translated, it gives CAWSVIAGLSPAFF.

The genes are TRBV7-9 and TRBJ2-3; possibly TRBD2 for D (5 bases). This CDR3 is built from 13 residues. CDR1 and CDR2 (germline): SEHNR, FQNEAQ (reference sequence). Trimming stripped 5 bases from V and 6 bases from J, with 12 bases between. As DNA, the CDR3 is TGTGCCAGCAGCCCAGCGGTAACGGATACGCAGTATTTT. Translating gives CASSPAVTDTQYF.

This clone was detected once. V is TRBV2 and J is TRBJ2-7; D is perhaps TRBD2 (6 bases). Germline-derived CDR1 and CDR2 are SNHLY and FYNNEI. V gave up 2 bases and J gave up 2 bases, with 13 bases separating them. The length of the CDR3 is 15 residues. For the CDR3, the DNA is TGTGCCAGCAGTGAACCGGGACTCACTGCCTACGAGCAGTACTTC. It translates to CASSEPGLTAYEQYF.

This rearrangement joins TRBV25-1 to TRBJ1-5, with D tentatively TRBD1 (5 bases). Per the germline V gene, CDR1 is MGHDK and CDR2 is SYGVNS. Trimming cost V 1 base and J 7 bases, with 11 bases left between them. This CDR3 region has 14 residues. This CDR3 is CASSELGDGQPQHF. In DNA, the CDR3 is TGTGCCAGCAGTGAATTAGGGGATGGCCAGCCCCAGCATTTT.

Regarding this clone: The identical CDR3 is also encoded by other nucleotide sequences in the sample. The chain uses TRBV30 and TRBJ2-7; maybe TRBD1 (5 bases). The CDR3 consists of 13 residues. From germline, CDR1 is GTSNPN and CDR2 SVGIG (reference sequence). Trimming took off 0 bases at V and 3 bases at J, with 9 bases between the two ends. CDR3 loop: CAWSVWQGYEQYF. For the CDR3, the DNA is TGTGCCTGGAGTGTTTGGCAGGGCTACGAGCAGTACTTC.

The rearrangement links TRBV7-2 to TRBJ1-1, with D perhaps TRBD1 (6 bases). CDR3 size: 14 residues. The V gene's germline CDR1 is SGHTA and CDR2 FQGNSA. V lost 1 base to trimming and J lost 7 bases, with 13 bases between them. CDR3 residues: CASSLVVTGHEAFF. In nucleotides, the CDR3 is TGTGCCAGCAGCTTAGTCGTGACAGGACATGAAGCTTTCTTT.

The CDR3 sequence: CASSLSTGFYEQYF. The CDR3 DNA reads TGTGCCAGCAGTTTATCCACAGGGTTCTACGAGCAGTACTTC. The chain combines TRBV4-2 with TRBJ2-7; D possibly corresponds to TRBD1 (6 bases). CDR3 size: 14 residues. V shed 6 bases and J shed 3 bases, with 15 bases lying between them. Germline V gene lookup returns CDR1 LGHNA and CDR2 YNFKEQ.